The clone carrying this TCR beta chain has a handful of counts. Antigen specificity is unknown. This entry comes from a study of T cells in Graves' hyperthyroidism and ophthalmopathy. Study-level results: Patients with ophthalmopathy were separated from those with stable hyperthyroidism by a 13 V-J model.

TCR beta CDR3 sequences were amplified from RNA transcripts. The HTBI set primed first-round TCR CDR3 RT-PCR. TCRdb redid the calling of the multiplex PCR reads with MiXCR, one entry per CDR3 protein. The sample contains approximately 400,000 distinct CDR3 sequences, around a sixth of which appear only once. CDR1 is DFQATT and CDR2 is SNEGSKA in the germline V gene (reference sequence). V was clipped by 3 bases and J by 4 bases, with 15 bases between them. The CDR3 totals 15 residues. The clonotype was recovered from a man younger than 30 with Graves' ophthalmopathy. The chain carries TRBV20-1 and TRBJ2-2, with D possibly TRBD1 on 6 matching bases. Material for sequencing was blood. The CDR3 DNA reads TGCAGTGCTAGGGGCGTAGGGACATCCACCGGGGAGCTGTTTTTT. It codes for CSARGVGTSTGELFF.